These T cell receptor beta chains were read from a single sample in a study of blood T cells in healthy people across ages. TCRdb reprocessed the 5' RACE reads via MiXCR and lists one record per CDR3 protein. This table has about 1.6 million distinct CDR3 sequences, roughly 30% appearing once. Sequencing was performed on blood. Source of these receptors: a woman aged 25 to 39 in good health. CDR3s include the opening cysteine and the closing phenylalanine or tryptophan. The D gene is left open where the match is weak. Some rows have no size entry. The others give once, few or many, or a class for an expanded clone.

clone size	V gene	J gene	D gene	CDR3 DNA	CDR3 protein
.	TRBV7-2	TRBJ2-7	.	TGTGCCAGCAGATCGGGACCTCACTACGAGCAGTACTTC	CASRSGPHYEQYF
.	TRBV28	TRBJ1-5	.	TGTGCCAGCAGCCCCCGGCGCAGCCCGAATCAGCCCCAGCATTTT	CASSPRRSPNQPQHF
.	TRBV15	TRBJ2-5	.	TGTGCCACCAGGGGGAGAGGGAAAGAGACCCAGTACTTC	CATRGRGKETQYF
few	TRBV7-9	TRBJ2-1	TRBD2	TGTGCCAGCAGCCTAATCACTAGCGGGAACGGGAATGAGCAGTTCTTC	CASSLITSGNGNEQFF
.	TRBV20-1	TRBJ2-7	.	TGCAGTGCTAAGGACTCCTACGAGCAGTACTTC	CSAKDSYEQYF
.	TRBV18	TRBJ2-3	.	TGTGCCAGCTCACCATCTTCCGTAAGCACAGATACGCAGTATTTT	CASSPSSVSTDTQYF
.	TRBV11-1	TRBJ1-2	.	TGTGCCAGCCGGGGGCAGTCGCAGGGCTACACCTTC	CASRGQSQGYTF
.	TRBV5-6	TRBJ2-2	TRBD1	TGTGCCAGCAGCCCCGGACAGGGGGCGGCCACCGGGGAGCTGTTTTTT	CASSPGQGAATGELFF
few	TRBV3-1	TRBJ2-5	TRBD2	TGTGCCAGCCGGCCAGCGGGAGAGGGTGAGACCCAGTACTTC	CASRPAGEGETQYF
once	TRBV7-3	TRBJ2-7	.	TGTGCCAGCAGCTTAAGGGCGGACCTCATGCCTTACGAGCAGTACTTC	CASSLRADLMPYEQYF
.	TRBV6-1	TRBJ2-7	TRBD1	TGTGCCAGCAGAGTCGTGAGGGGACAGGGGCTTTACGAGCAGTACTTC	CASRVVRGQGLYEQYF
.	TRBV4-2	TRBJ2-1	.	TGTGCCAGCAGCCGAGAAGACTTCGAGGGGGAGAATGAGCAGTTCTTC	CASSREDFEGENEQFF
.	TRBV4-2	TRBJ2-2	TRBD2	TGTGCCAGCAGCCTAGCGGGGGAGACCGGGGAGCTGTTTTTT	CASSLAGETGELFF
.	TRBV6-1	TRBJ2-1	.	TGTGCCAGCAGTCTCTACGGGGAGCAGTTCTTC	CASSLYGEQFF
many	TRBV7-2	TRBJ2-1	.	TGTGCCAGCAGCTCCGTAGCGGTATCCTACAATGAGCAGTTCTTC	CASSSVAVSYNEQFF
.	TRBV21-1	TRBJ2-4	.	TGTGCCAGCAGCAAGACGACCCGTCAGGGGGGTGTGGGAAACATTCAGTACTTC	CASSKTTRQGGVGNIQYF
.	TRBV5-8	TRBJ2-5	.	TGTGCCAGCAGCTTGGCTAGGGTCAGGGAGACCCAGTACTTC	CASSLARVRETQYF
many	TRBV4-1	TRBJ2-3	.	TGCGCCAGCAGCCAAGAAGGGCAACGGTACCCCACAGATACGCAGTATTTT	CASSQEGQRYPTDTQYF
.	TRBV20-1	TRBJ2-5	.	TGCAGTGCTAGGGGGAACCCGGGCCCACGTGGAGAGACCCAGTACTTC	CSARGNPGPRGETQYF